A single sample gave rise to the 10 T cell receptor beta chains below, sequenced in a study of blood T cell repertoires in COVID-19 (dated by TCRdb to about 2020). Library preparation used the immunoSEQ multiplex PCR assay. TCRdb obtained this table from immuneACCESS and retained in-frame rearrangements with V and J assigned. These tables miss some clones; where compared with another copy, unresolved V genes account for less than half of the shortfall, and the remainder is unexplained. This sample lists 200,000 to 250,000 clones; roughly 82% were detected once. Of the sample, roughly 1.9% falls within the top ten clones. Sequenced input: PBMCs or T cells enriched from blood (not recorded which). The receptor source for this set is a woman in her forties or fifties who had recovered from COVID-19.

The chain couples TRBV28 to TRBJ1-2; 8 positions agree with TRBD1. This CDR3 is built from 15 residues. V shed 8 bases and J 3 bases; nucleotides not matched to a gene: 11. Germline lookup yields CDR1 MDHEN and CDR2 SYDVKM. CDR3 loop: CASGGRGRWDYGYTF. The CDR3 DNA reads TGTGCCAGCGGGGGCAGGGGGCGGTGGGACTATGGCTACACCTTC.

In this sample, this clone turned up a few times. The junction departs from the called germline gene at one end, perhaps through a read error. The chain links TRBV4-3 to TRBJ1-2; unclear D gene. Germline assignment: CDR1 LGHNA and CDR2 YSLEER. CDR3 size: 13 residues. The CDR3 sequence: CASSQEIGATIAF. DNA of the CDR3: TGCGCCAGCAGCCAAGAAATAGGCGCCACTATAGCCTTC.

The chain has TRBV20-1 and TRBJ1-5; TRBD1 is a possible D gene (6 bases). Per germline, CDR1 DFQATT and CDR2 SNEGSKA (reference sequence). The length of the CDR3 is 17 residues. With 3 bases removed from V and 4 bases from J, the gap between germline ends came to 22 bases. In DNA form, the CDR3 reads TGCAGTGCTAGTTGGGGGGGCGCACGGGTAACAAATCAGCCCCAGCATTTT. Protein sequence: CSASWGGARVTNQPQHF.

J is TRBJ2-7 and V is TRBV28, with 7 positions matching TRBD1. With V trimmed by 8 bases and J by 0 bases, 10 bases remained unmatched. Looked up from germline, CDR1 is MDHEN and CDR2 is SYDVKM. CDR3 size: 15 residues. The CDR3 nucleotides are TGTGCCAGCTCACCGCCAAGGGGGCACTCCTACGAGCAGTACTTC. Translated: CASSPPRGHSYEQYF.

The rearrangement uses TRBV7-2 and TRBJ2-7, with 12 bases lining up with TRBD2. With V trimmed by 5 bases and J by 5 bases, 7 bases remained unmatched. This CDR3 has 15 amino acids. Per germline, CDR1 SGHTA and CDR2 FQGNSA. The CDR3 protein is CASSIGLAGLNEQYF. For the CDR3, the DNA is TGTGCCAGCAGCATCGGACTAGCGGGACTCAACGAGCAGTACTTC.

The V call is TRBV5-1, the J call TRBJ2-5; 7 positions match TRBD1. Unmatched junction bases numbered 5, after V lost 3 bases and J lost 3 bases. The CDR3 consists of 14 residues. Germline-derived CDR1 and CDR2 are SGHRS and YFSETQ. The CDR3 is CASSYATGKETQYF. In DNA form, the CDR3 reads TGCGCCAGCAGCTACGCGACAGGGAAAGAGACCCAGTACTTC.

This clone was detected a few times. The chain combines TRBV19 with TRBJ1-5; TRBD1 is a possible D gene (5 bases). With 5 bases removed from V and 2 bases from J, the gap between germline ends came to 13 bases. The length of the CDR3 is 15 residues. The germline gives CDR1 LNHDA, CDR2 SQIVND (reference sequence). Here the CDR3 reads CASSWMGGGNQPQHF. The CDR3 DNA is TGTGCCAGTAGTTGGATGGGGGGAGGCAATCAGCCCCAGCATTTT. Combining the CDR3 with reference TRBV19 and TRBJ1-5 gives the whole variable domain DGGITQSPKYLFRKEGQNVTLSCEQNLNHDAMYWYRQDPGQGLRLIYYSQIVNDFQKGDIAEGYSVSREKKESFPLTVTSAQKNPTAFYLCASSWMGGGNQPQHFGDGTRLSIL.

This chain connects TRBV5-4 to TRBJ2-7, with TRBD2 matching over 12 bases. The CDR3 length is 15 residues. The germline CDR1 and CDR2 sequences are SGHNT and YYREEE (reference sequence). Trimming took 4 bases from V and 2 from J; bases not matched to a gene: 4. The CDR3 coding sequence is TGTGCCAGCAGCGATCTAGCGGGAGGGCCCTACGAGCAGTACTTC. This sequence encodes CASSDLAGGPYEQYF.

The V and J genes are TRBV2 and TRBJ2-7; TRBD2 matches 14 bases. Germline values: CDR1 SNHLY, CDR2 FYNNEI. J was trimmed by 2 bases and V by 8 bases; bases with no gene match: 2. This CDR3 spans 14 amino acids. CDR3 protein: CASGLAGGTYEQYF. The CDR3 nucleotides read TGTGCCAGCGGACTAGCGGGGGGTACCTACGAGCAGTACTTC. Together with reference TRBV2 and TRBJ2-7, the CDR3 gives the full variable domain: EPEVTQTPSHQVTQMGQEVILRCVPISNHLYFYWYRQILGQKVEFLVSFYNNEISEKSEIFDDQFSVERPDGSNFTLKIRSTKLEDSAMYFCASGLAGGTYEQYFGPGTRLTVT.

The chain has TRBV5-1 and TRBJ1-4; no definite D call. The V gene lost 2 bases and the J gene lost 2 bases, with 10 bases spanning the gap. The CDR3 loop spans 15 amino acids. The V gene's germline CDR1 is SGHRS and CDR2 YFSETQ. The DNA of the CDR3 is TGCGCCAGCAGCTTAAGTTACGGTACTAATGAAAAACTGTTTTTT. This translates into CASSLSYGTNEKLFF.